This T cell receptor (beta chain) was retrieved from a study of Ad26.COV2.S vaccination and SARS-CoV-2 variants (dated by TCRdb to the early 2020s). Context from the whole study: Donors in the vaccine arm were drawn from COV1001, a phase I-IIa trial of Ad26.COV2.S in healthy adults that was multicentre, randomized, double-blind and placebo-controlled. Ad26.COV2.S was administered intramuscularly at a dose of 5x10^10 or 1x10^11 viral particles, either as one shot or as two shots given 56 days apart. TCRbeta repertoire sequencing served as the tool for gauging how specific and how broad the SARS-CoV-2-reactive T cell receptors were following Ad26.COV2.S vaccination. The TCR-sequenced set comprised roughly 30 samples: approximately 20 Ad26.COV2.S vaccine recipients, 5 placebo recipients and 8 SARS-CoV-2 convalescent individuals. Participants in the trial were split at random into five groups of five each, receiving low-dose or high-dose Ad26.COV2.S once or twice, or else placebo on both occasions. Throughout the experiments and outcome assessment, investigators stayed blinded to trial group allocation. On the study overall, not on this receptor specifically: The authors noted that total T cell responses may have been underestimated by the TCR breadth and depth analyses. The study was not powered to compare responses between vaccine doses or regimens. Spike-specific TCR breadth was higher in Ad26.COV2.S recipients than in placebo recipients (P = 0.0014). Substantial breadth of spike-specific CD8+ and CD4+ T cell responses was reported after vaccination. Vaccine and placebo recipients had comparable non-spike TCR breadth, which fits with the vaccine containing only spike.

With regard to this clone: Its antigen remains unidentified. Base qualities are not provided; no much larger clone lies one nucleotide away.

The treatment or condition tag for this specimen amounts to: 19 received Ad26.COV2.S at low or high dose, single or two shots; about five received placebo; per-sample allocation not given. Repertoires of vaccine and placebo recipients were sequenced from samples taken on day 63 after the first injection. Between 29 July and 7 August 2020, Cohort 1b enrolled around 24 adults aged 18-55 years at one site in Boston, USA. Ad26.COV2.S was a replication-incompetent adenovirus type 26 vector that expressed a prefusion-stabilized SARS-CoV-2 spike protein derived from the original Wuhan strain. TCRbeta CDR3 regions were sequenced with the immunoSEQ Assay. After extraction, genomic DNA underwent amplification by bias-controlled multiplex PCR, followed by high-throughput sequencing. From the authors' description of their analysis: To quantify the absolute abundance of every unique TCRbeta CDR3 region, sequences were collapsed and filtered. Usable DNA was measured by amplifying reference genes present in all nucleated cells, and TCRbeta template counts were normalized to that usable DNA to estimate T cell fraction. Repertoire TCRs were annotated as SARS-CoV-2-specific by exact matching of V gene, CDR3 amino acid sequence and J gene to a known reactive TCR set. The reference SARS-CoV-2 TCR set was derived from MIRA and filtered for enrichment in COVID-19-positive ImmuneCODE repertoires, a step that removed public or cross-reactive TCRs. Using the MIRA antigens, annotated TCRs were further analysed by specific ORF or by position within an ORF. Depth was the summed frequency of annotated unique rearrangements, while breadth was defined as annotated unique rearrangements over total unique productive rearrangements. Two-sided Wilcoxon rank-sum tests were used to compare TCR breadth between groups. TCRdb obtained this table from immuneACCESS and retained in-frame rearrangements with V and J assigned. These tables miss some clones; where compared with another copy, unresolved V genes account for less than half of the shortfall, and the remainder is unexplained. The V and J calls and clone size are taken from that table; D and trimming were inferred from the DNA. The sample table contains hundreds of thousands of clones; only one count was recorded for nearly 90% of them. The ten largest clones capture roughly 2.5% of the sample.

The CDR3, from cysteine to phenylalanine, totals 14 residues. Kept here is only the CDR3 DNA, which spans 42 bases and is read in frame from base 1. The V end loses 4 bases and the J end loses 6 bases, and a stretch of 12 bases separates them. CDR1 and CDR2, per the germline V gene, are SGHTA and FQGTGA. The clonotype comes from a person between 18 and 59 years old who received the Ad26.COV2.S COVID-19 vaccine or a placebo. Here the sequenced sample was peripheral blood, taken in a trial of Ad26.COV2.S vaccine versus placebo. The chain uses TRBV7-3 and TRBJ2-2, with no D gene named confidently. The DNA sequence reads TGTGCCAGCAGCTCGGACGCCTGGGCCGGGGAGCTGTTTTTT. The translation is CASSSDAWAGELFF.